Sequencing of this T cell receptor beta chain was carried out in a study of blood T cell repertoires in COVID-19. Study-wide context: T cells, B-cell-depleted T cells, or PBMCs provided the cDNA or gDNA that served as material.

The data were produced by immunoSEQ multiplex PCR, yet TCRdb's version contains in-frame clones alone and is incomplete. The sample lists 500,000 to 600,000 clones; roughly nine tenths were seen once. This receptor was identified in a woman aged 45-60 years with COVID-19, enrolled during active disease. The specimen was peripheral blood.

Written as DNA, the CDR3 is TGTGCCAGCACGAAGCAGGGGTATAATTCACCCCTCCACTTT. Translated: CASTKQGYNSPLHF. The rearrangement uses TRBV2 and TRBJ1-6; a weak D match, TRBD1 (6 bases). V was cut by 7 bases and J by 4 bases, with 11 bases left in between. The CDR3 totals 14 residues. Germline V gives CDR1 SNHLY, CDR2 FYNNEI.